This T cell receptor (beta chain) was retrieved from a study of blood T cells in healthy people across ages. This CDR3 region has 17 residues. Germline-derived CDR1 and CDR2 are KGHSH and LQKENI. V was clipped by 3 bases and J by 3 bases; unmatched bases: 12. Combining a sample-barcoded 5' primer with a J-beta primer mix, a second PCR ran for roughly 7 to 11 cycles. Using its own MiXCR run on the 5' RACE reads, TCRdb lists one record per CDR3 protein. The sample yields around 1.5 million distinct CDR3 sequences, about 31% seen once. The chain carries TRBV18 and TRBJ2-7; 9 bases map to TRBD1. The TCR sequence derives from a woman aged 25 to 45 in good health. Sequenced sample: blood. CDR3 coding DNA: TGTGCCAGCTCACCGGGGACAGGGTCTAGCGGTGGCTACGAGCAGTACTTC. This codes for CASSPGTGSSGGYEQYF.